Listed below are T cell receptor beta chains from one sample, sequenced in a study of T cell repertoires in cytomegalovirus infection. TCRdb called the reads again in MiXCR, with one record for every CDR3 protein. The sample has under 500,000 distinct CDR3 sequences, under 45% seen once. Antigens for these TCRs are unknown. Sequencing was performed on cultured PBMCs, taken from culture after CMV antigen stimulation. These receptors originate from a human donor in good health (CMV status not recorded). Some clones in this sample may be carry-over from other donors' samples. CDR3s include the opening cysteine and the closing phenylalanine or tryptophan. Fields, in order: D gene, J gene, clone size, V gene, CDR3 DNA, CDR3 protein. The D gene is left open where the match is weak. Some rows mark clone size as missing; the rest say once, few, many or name a class of expanded clone.

d_gene: NA; j_gene: TRBJ1-5; abundance: few; v_gene: TRBV28; CDR3nt: TGTGCCAGCAGTTTATTTGTGACAGGCCAAAATCAGCCCCAGCATTTT; CDR3aa: CASSLFVTGQNQPQHF
d_gene: TRBD2; j_gene: TRBJ2-5; abundance: NA; v_gene: TRBV12-3/TRBV12-4; CDR3nt: TGTGCCAGCAGTTTTTCTTTTTTGCAAGGGACTAGCGGACAAGAGACCCAGTACTTC; CDR3aa: CASSFSFLQGTSGQETQYF
d_gene: NA; j_gene: TRBJ1-1; abundance: NA; v_gene: TRBV18; CDR3nt: TGTGCCAGCTCCGAGTGGAGCAGAATGAACACTGAAGCTTTCTTT; CDR3aa: CASSEWSRMNTEAFF
d_gene: NA; j_gene: TRBJ2-7; abundance: NA; v_gene: TRBV12-3/TRBV12-4; CDR3nt: TGTGCCAGCAGTTTAGAATTCTCTATTTACCTCGACGAGCAGTACTTC; CDR3aa: CASSLEFSIYLDEQYF
d_gene: NA; j_gene: TRBJ2-5; abundance: NA; v_gene: TRBV5-1; CDR3nt: TGCGCCAGCAGCTACCAAGGGCAGCAAGAGACCCAGTACTTC; CDR3aa: CASSYQGQQETQYF
d_gene: NA; j_gene: TRBJ1-2; abundance: NA; v_gene: TRBV2; CDR3nt: TGTGCCAGCAGTGAGAAGGGGTTATCATTTGGCTACACCTTC; CDR3aa: CASSEKGLSFGYTF
d_gene: NA; j_gene: TRBJ1-1; abundance: many; v_gene: TRBV6-5; CDR3nt: TGTGCCAGCAGTTACGGGGTGGGCACTGAAGCTTTCTTT; CDR3aa: CASSYGVGTEAFF
d_gene: TRBD1; j_gene: TRBJ2-7; abundance: NA; v_gene: TRBV7-2; CDR3nt: TGTGCCAGCAGCCAGACAGGGGCCTACGAGCAGTACTTC; CDR3aa: CASSQTGAYEQYF
d_gene: NA; j_gene: TRBJ2-3; abundance: NA; v_gene: TRBV7-2; CDR3nt: TGTGCCAGCAGCTTTACCCGCGAGCACGCAGATACGCAGTATTTT; CDR3aa: CASSFTREHADTQYF
d_gene: TRBD1; j_gene: TRBJ2-7; abundance: NA; v_gene: TRBV7-2; CDR3nt: TGTGCCAGCAGCTTACGAGGACAGGGACTCGAGCAGTACTTC; CDR3aa: CASSLRGQGLEQYF
d_gene: NA; j_gene: TRBJ1-4; abundance: NA; v_gene: TRBV28; CDR3nt: TGTGCCAGCAGTTTTCGGCATTGGGAAAAACTGTTTTTT; CDR3aa: CASSFRHWEKLFF
d_gene: NA; j_gene: TRBJ2-7; abundance: NA; v_gene: TRBV2; CDR3nt: TGTGCCAGCGTGGGTTCCTACGAGCAGTACTTC; CDR3aa: CASVGSYEQYF
d_gene: TRBD1; j_gene: TRBJ1-1; abundance: NA; v_gene: TRBV7-9; CDR3nt: TGTGCCATCTCCCGGGACAGGGATGAGGCTTTCTTT; CDR3aa: CAISRDRDEAFF
d_gene: TRBD1; j_gene: TRBJ1-2; abundance: NA; v_gene: TRBV24-1; CDR3nt: TGTGCCACCAGTTCGGACAGGAACTATGGCTACACCTTC; CDR3aa: CATSSDRNYGYTF
d_gene: TRBD2; j_gene: TRBJ2-7; abundance: NA; v_gene: TRBV20-1; CDR3nt: TGCAGTGCCTCTAGCGGGAATTTCGACGAGCAGTACTTC; CDR3aa: CSASSGNFDEQYF
d_gene: NA; j_gene: TRBJ2-1; abundance: NA; v_gene: TRBV11-2; CDR3nt: TGTGCCAGCAGCTTCCGGGACCCCCAGTATGAGCAGTTCTTC; CDR3aa: CASSFRDPQYEQFF
d_gene: TRBD2; j_gene: TRBJ2-1; abundance: NA; v_gene: TRBV2; CDR3nt: TGTGCCAGCAGAGCCTCTAGCGGGGGAACCTACAATGAGCAGTTCTTC; CDR3aa: CASRASSGGTYNEQFF
d_gene: NA; j_gene: TRBJ2-3; abundance: few; v_gene: TRBV7-2; CDR3nt: TGTGCCAGCAGCCAAGTCGGGGATACGCAGTATTTT; CDR3aa: CASSQVGDTQYF
d_gene: NA; j_gene: TRBJ2-5; abundance: many; v_gene: TRBV7-2; CDR3nt: TGTGCCAGCAGCTTGCTGCACAGCCAAGAGACCCAGTACTTC; CDR3aa: CASSLLHSQETQYF
d_gene: NA; j_gene: TRBJ2-2; abundance: NA; v_gene: TRBV11-2; CDR3nt: TGTGCCAGCAGCTCCCTCAGAGGCAGGACCGGGGAGCTGTTTTTT; CDR3aa: CASSSLRGRTGELFF
d_gene: TRBD2; j_gene: TRBJ2-1; abundance: NA; v_gene: TRBV5-1; CDR3nt: TGCGCCAGCAGCGTGGGACTAGCGGGAGTGGTTTACAATGAGCAGTTCTTC; CDR3aa: CASSVGLAGVVYNEQFF
d_gene: TRBD1; j_gene: TRBJ2-1; abundance: NA; v_gene: TRBV7-2; CDR3nt: TGTGCCAGCAGCACCTGGACAGGCAAGTACAATGAGCAGTTCTTC; CDR3aa: CASSTWTGKYNEQFF
d_gene: TRBD1; j_gene: TRBJ1-2; abundance: NA; v_gene: TRBV7-2; CDR3nt: TGTGCCAGCAGCGACCGGACAGGTTTTAACTATGGCTACACCTTC; CDR3aa: CASSDRTGFNYGYTF
d_gene: NA; j_gene: TRBJ1-2; abundance: NA; v_gene: TRBV7-2; CDR3nt: TGTGCCAGCAGCTTCGAATACTATGGCTACACCTTC; CDR3aa: CASSFEYYGYTF
d_gene: NA; j_gene: TRBJ2-1; abundance: NA; v_gene: TRBV19; CDR3nt: TGTGCCAGTAGTATCGGGGTTAGTGGCAATGAGCAGTTCTTC; CDR3aa: CASSIGVSGNEQFF
d_gene: TRBD2; j_gene: TRBJ2-2; abundance: NA; v_gene: TRBV2; CDR3nt: TGTGCCACCTCACGGGAGGTAAACGGGGAGCTGTTTTTT; CDR3aa: CATSREVNGELFF
d_gene: NA; j_gene: TRBJ1-6; abundance: few; v_gene: TRBV27; CDR3nt: TGTGCCAGCAGTTTATCGTCCCGGCGGGCGTCACCCCTCCACTTT; CDR3aa: CASSLSSRRASPLHF
d_gene: NA; j_gene: TRBJ2-7; abundance: NA; v_gene: TRBV6-2/TRBV6-3; CDR3nt: TGTGCCAGCAGTTCGGGGGACCGAACCTACGAGCAGTACTTC; CDR3aa: CASSSGDRTYEQYF
d_gene: TRBD2; j_gene: TRBJ2-1; abundance: NA; v_gene: TRBV11-2; CDR3nt: TGTGCCAGCAGCTTCCCAAGGACTAGCGGGAAATCCTACAATGAGCAGTTCTTC; CDR3aa: CASSFPRTSGKSYNEQFF
d_gene: NA; j_gene: TRBJ2-7; abundance: NA; v_gene: TRBV7-9; CDR3nt: TGTGCCAGCAGCTTAGCCCACGGGGGAAGGTACGAGCAGTACTTC; CDR3aa: CASSLAHGGRYEQYF
d_gene: NA; j_gene: TRBJ1-6; abundance: few; v_gene: TRBV6-5; CDR3nt: TGTGCCAGCAGCATCTATCGGGGGACACTGAATTCACCCCTCCACTTT; CDR3aa: CASSIYRGTLNSPLHF
d_gene: NA; j_gene: TRBJ2-7; abundance: NA; v_gene: TRBV12-3/TRBV12-4; CDR3nt: TGTGCCAGCAGTTTTGCGGGTGCCTTCTACGAGCAGTACTTC; CDR3aa: CASSFAGAFYEQYF
d_gene: NA; j_gene: TRBJ2-1; abundance: NA; v_gene: TRBV27; CDR3nt: TGTGCCAGCAGTTTATCTTCTGCGGGTCAGCAGTTCTTC; CDR3aa: CASSLSSAGQQFF
d_gene: NA; j_gene: TRBJ2-7; abundance: many; v_gene: TRBV7-9; CDR3nt: TGTGCCAGCAGCTTACCAGGCTTCTACGAGCAGTACTTC; CDR3aa: CASSLPGFYEQYF
d_gene: TRBD2; j_gene: TRBJ2-7; abundance: NA; v_gene: TRBV6-6; CDR3nt: TGTGCCAGCAGTTACAACCGACTAGCGGTATCCTACTTC; CDR3aa: CASSYNRLAVSYF
d_gene: TRBD2; j_gene: TRBJ2-3; abundance: NA; v_gene: TRBV5-1; CDR3nt: TGCGCCAGCAGCAGGCAGGGAGGGTCAGATACGCAGTATTTT; CDR3aa: CASSRQGGSDTQYF
d_gene: TRBD1; j_gene: TRBJ1-5; abundance: NA; v_gene: TRBV28; CDR3nt: TGTGCCAGCAGTGGGTGGACAGGGCGGGAGTTCAATCAGCCCCAGCATTTT; CDR3aa: CASSGWTGREFNQPQHF
d_gene: NA; j_gene: TRBJ2-7; abundance: NA; v_gene: TRBV19; CDR3nt: TGTGCCAGCAGGGGCACCTACGAGCAGTACTTC; CDR3aa: CASRGTYEQYF
d_gene: NA; j_gene: TRBJ2-2; abundance: few; v_gene: TRBV5-4; CDR3nt: TGTGCCAGCAGCTTGGCCAAGCGGACAGCGAACACCGGGGAGCTGTTTTTT; CDR3aa: CASSLAKRTANTGELFF
d_gene: TRBD2; j_gene: TRBJ2-7; abundance: NA; v_gene: TRBV20-1; CDR3nt: TGCAGTGCTCTCTCCGCGGGAGCCCTATCCGAGCAGTACTTC; CDR3aa: CSALSAGALSEQYF
d_gene: NA; j_gene: TRBJ2-4; abundance: NA; v_gene: TRBV12-3/TRBV12-4; CDR3nt: TGTGCCAGCAGTTTGGGGCAGGTGGTTGACATTCAGTACTTC; CDR3aa: CASSLGQVVDIQYF
d_gene: NA; j_gene: TRBJ2-7; abundance: NA; v_gene: TRBV7-2; CDR3nt: TGTGCCAGCAGCTTTGGGGGCATCACCTACGAGCAGTACTTC; CDR3aa: CASSFGGITYEQYF
d_gene: NA; j_gene: TRBJ2-5; abundance: NA; v_gene: TRBV7-6; CDR3nt: TGTGCCAGCAACAAGTTCCCCGACAGCCAAGAGACCCAGTACTTC; CDR3aa: CASNKFPDSQETQYF
d_gene: TRBD2; j_gene: TRBJ2-7; abundance: NA; v_gene: TRBV29-1; CDR3nt: TGCAGCGTTGAGGTCCCCGGGACTAGCACCTACGAGCAGTACTTC; CDR3aa: CSVEVPGTSTYEQYF
d_gene: TRBD2; j_gene: TRBJ2-3; abundance: NA; v_gene: TRBV5-1; CDR3nt: TGCGCCAGCAGCTTGGTTGGGGCTGAGGTAGCGGGAGTCGCAGATACGCAGTATTTT; CDR3aa: CASSLVGAEVAGVADTQYF
d_gene: TRBD1; j_gene: TRBJ2-1; abundance: NA; v_gene: TRBV28; CDR3nt: TGTGCCAGCAGGTCGACAGGGGTGAGCTCCTACAATGAGCAGTTCTTC; CDR3aa: CASRSTGVSSYNEQFF
d_gene: NA; j_gene: TRBJ2-3; abundance: few; v_gene: TRBV9; CDR3nt: TGTGCCAGCAGCGTGGGTAGGTGGAGCACAGATACGCAGTATTTT; CDR3aa: CASSVGRWSTDTQYF
d_gene: NA; j_gene: TRBJ2-7; abundance: NA; v_gene: TRBV7-2; CDR3nt: TGTGCCAGCACCGGGAGATCGAGCGGCTACGAGCAGTACTTC; CDR3aa: CASTGRSSGYEQYF
d_gene: TRBD1; j_gene: TRBJ2-7; abundance: NA; v_gene: TRBV7-9; CDR3nt: TGTGCCAGCAGGCCAACAGGGGAGCGGGAGCAGTACTTC; CDR3aa: CASRPTGEREQYF
d_gene: NA; j_gene: TRBJ2-7; abundance: few; v_gene: TRBV18; CDR3nt: TGTGCCAGCTCACCTATGACCCTCTCCTCCTACGAGCAGTACTTC; CDR3aa: CASSPMTLSSYEQYF
d_gene: TRBD1; j_gene: TRBJ2-3; abundance: NA; v_gene: TRBV4-3; CDR3nt: TGCGCCAGCAGCCAAGATCCATCGGGACAGGGGGCAGATACGCAGTATTTT; CDR3aa: CASSQDPSGQGADTQYF
d_gene: TRBD2; j_gene: TRBJ2-1; abundance: NA; v_gene: TRBV5-4; CDR3nt: TGTGCCAGCAGCTTGCCGGGGGGACCCGTTAACTTC; CDR3aa: CASSLPGGPVNF
d_gene: TRBD2; j_gene: TRBJ2-3; abundance: NA; v_gene: TRBV2; CDR3nt: TGTGCCAGCAGTGAAGAAGCGGGGGGGCCGGATACGCAGTATTTT; CDR3aa: CASSEEAGGPDTQYF
d_gene: TRBD2; j_gene: TRBJ2-5; abundance: many; v_gene: TRBV6-5; CDR3nt: TGTGCCAGCAGTTACGCACTAGCGGGAGGGGAGACCCAGTACTTC; CDR3aa: CASSYALAGGETQYF
d_gene: NA; j_gene: TRBJ2-2; abundance: few; v_gene: TRBV20-1; CDR3nt: TGCAGTGTTCCTCCCTCTGGTAGCACCGGGGAGCTGTTTTTT; CDR3aa: CSVPPSGSTGELFF
d_gene: NA; j_gene: TRBJ2-2; abundance: many; v_gene: TRBV7-2; CDR3nt: TGTGCCAGCAGCTTAGATAGAGGCGGGGAGCTGTTTTTT; CDR3aa: CASSLDRGGELFF
d_gene: TRBD1; j_gene: TRBJ2-7; abundance: few; v_gene: TRBV5-1; CDR3nt: TGCGCCAGCAGCAGGTGGGGGACAGCAAAGGGGGAGCAGTACTTC; CDR3aa: CASSRWGTAKGEQYF
d_gene: NA; j_gene: TRBJ1-1; abundance: many; v_gene: TRBV7-6; CDR3nt: TGTGCCAGCAGCTGGCCCTACGGGGGGAACACTGAAGCTTTCTTT; CDR3aa: CASSWPYGGNTEAFF
d_gene: TRBD2; j_gene: TRBJ2-3; abundance: NA; v_gene: TRBV7-8; CDR3nt: TGTGCCAGCAGCTTAGTACGGACTAGACTCCCAGATACGCAGTATTTT; CDR3aa: CASSLVRTRLPDTQYF